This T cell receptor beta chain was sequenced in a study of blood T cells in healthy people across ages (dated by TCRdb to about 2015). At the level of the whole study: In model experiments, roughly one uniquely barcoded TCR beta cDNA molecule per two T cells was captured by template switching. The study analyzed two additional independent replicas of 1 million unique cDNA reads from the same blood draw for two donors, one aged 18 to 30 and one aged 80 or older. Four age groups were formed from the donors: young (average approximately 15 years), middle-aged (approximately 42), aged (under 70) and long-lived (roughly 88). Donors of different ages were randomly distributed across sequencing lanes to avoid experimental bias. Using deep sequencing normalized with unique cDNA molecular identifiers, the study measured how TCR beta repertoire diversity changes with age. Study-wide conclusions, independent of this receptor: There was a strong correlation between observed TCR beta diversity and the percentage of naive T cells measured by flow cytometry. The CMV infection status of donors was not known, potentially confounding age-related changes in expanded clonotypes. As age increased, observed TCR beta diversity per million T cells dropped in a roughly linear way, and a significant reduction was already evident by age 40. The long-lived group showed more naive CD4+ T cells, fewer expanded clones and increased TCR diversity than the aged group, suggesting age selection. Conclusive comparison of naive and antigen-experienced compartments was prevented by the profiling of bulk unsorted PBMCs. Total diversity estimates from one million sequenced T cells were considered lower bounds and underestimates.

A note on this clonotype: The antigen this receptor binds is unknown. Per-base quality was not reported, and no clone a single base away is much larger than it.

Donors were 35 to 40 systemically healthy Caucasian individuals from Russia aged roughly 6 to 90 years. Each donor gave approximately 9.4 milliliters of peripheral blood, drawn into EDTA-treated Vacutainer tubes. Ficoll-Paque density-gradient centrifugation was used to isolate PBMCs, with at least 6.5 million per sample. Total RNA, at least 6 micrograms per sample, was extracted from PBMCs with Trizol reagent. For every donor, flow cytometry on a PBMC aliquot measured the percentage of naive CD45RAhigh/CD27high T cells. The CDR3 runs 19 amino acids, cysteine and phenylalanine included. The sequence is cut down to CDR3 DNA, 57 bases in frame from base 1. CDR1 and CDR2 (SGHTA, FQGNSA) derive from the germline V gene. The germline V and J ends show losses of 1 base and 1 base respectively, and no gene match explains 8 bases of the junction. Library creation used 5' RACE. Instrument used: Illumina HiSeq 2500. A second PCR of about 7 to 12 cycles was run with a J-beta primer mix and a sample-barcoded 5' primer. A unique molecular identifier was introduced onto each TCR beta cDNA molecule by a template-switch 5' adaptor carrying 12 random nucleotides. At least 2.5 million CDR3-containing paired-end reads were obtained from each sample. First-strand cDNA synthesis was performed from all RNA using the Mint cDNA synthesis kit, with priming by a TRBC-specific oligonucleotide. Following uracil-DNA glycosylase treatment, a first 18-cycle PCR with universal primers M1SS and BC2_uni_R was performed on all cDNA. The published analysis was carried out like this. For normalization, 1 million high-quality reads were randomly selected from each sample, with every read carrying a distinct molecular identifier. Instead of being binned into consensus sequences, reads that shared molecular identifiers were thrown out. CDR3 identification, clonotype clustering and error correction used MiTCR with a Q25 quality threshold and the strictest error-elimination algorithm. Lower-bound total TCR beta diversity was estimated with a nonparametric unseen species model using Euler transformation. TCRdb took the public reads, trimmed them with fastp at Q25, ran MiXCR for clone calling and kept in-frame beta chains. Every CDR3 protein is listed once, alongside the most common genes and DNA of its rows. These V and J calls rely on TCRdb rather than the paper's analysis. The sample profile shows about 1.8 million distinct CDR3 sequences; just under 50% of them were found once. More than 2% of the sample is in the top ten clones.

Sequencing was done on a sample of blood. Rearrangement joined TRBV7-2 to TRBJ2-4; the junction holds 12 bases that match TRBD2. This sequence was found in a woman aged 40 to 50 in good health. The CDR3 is CASSLDGTSGGKAKNIQYF. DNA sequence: TGTGCCAGCAGCTTAGACGGCACTAGCGGGGGGAAGGCCAAAAACATTCAGTACTTC.